This paragraph reports one TCR beta chain. What it recognizes is unknown. The treatment: roughly 19 received Ad26.COV2.S at low or high dose, single or two shots; about 5 received placebo; per-sample allocation not given. At day 63 after the first vaccine or placebo injection, samples were drawn. CDR1 MGHRA and CDR2 YSYEKL come from the germline V gene. This CDR3 comprises 14 residues. V gave up 0 bases and J gave up 7 bases, with 12 bases separating them. The sample belongs to a study of Ad26.COV2.S vaccination and SARS-CoV-2 variants. The overall study: Within the COV1001 Ad26.COV2.S trial arm, the donor was enrolled. Study-wide findings and caveats: Spike-specific TCR breadth was greater in vaccine than placebo recipients.

The repertoire was sequenced with immunoSEQ multiplex PCR; TCRdb's copy has only in-frame clones and lacks some. The sample has about 320,000 clones, around 81% seen once. The chain has TRBV4-1 and TRBJ1-2, with D possibly matching TRBD1 (5 bases). The clonotype comes from a person aged 18-60 years who received the Ad26.COV2.S COVID-19 vaccine or a placebo. The specimen comprised peripheral blood, sampled in a trial of Ad26.COV2.S vaccine versus placebo. The CDR3 bases are TGCGCCAGCAGCCAAGATTTCGGGGCCTTTGGCTACACCTTC. It yields the protein CASSQDFGAFGYTF.